This entry features one TCR beta chain sequence. These data come from a study of prognosis after radiotherapy for stage I lung cancer. In the study overall: A median of about 7 months after radiotherapy, distant metastases were seen in several patients, while no significant progression was shown by 15.

V was cut by 4 bases and J by 5 bases, with 6 bases left in between. CDR1 MDHEN and CDR2 SYDVKM come from the germline V gene. The CDR3 runs to 11 residues. Amplification of TCR beta CDR3 from genomic DNA used two-round multiplex PCR. First-round PCR amplification was performed with primers specific to each TRBV and TRBJ gene. TCRdb re-called the multiplex PCR reads with MiXCR, one entry per CDR3 protein. The data contain tens of thousands of distinct CDR3 sequences, about 45% of them singletons. The origin of this receptor is a donor over 45 with non-small cell lung cancer. The chain employs TRBV28 and TRBJ2-7; D not certain. The sample here was PBMCs, taken before or after stereotactic body radiation therapy (not recorded which). The DNA for the CDR3 is TGTGCCAGCAGTTCCCCCCACGAGCAGTACTTC. It encodes CASSSPHEQYF.